These 5 T cell receptor beta chains share one sample of origin, sequenced in a study of regulatory T cells in long-lasting Graves disease. Assembly of TCR beta libraries relied on iRepertoire HTBI primers together with Arm-PCR of CDR3 regions. TCRdb fed the multiplex PCR reads into MiXCR, producing one record per CDR3 protein. The sample has hundreds of thousands of distinct CDR3 sequences, around 21% seen once. Stated time point: persistent/refractory GD, antithyroid drugs over 5 years with positive TRAb. Generation of the TCR library employed RNA extracted from PBMCs. Sequences were derived from peripheral blood mononuclear cells (PBMCs), sampled when the disease was refractory, from a patient treated with antithyroid drugs. These receptors came from a female donor with Graves disease.

A few counts support this clonotype. The chain combines TRBV6-1 with TRBJ2-1; 7 bases map to TRBD1. Trimming cost V 7 bases and J 3 bases; bases outside gene matches: 6. Germline lookup yields CDR1 MNHNS and CDR2 SASEGT. The CDR3 sequence is 14 residues long. The CDR3 DNA is TGTGCCAGCACTATCGGACAGGACTACAATGAGCAGTTCTTC. Translation gives CASTIGQDYNEQFF.

The gene calls are TRBV2 and TRBJ2-1; 10 bases map to TRBD2. The germline CDR1 and CDR2 sequences are SNHLY and FYNNEI. Losses at the gene ends were 5 bases for V and 10 bases for J; bases not matched to a gene: 20. The CDR3 runs 18 residues. The DNA for the CDR3 is TGTGCCAGCAGTATCAATGTGGTATCGGGGACTAGCGCGCAGGAGCAGTTCTTC. This codes for CASSINVVSGTSAQEQFF. Variable domain in full (rest from reference TRBV2 and TRBJ2-1): EPEVTQTPSHQVTQMGQEVILRCVPISNHLYFYWYRQILGQKVEFLVSFYNNEISEKSEIFDDQFSVERPDGSNFTLKIRSTKLEDSAMYFCASSINVVSGTSAQEQFFGPGTRLTVL.

This chain uses TRBV7-9 with TRBJ2-4, with D uncertain. The CDR3 has 16 amino acids. The V and J ends lost 6 bases and 8 bases respectively, with 23 bases between them. Germline lookup yields CDR1 SEHNR and CDR2 FQNEAQ (reference sequence). The CDR3 sequence is CASSQNGPPIPHIQYF. The DNA for the CDR3 is TGTGCCAGCAGTCAAAATGGACCCCCAATACCACACATTCAGTACTTC.

This clonotype was detected ten times or more. The chain recombines TRBV29-1 with TRBJ2-7; D is possibly TRBD2 (5 bases). Trimming took off 0 bases at V and 5 bases at J, with 14 bases between the two ends. Germline V gives CDR1 SQVTM, CDR2 ANQGSEA. The CDR3 consists of 14 residues. The CDR3 DNA reads TGCAGCGTTGAAGACCCGGAGGTTCCCAACGAGCAGTACTTC. It yields the protein CSVEDPEVPNEQYF.

The sample holds many counts of this clonotype. J is TRBJ2-7 and V is TRBV2; D call uncertain. Germline lookup yields CDR1 SNHLY and CDR2 FYNNEI. The ends were cut back, 0 bases at V and 2 bases at J, with 14 bases in the middle. This CDR3 contains 16 residues. The CDR3 coding sequence is TGTGCCAGCAGTGAAGCGGTTTGGCGAACCCCCTACGAGCAGTACTTC. This encodes CASSEAVWRTPYEQYF.